The TCR beta chain under discussion was sequenced for a study of cytomegalovirus exposure and HLA in healthy donors. The donors, nominally healthy at sampling, likely had unrecorded immune exposures. The PCR had 60 Vbeta and 13 Jbeta primers. This table comes from immunoSEQ multiplex PCR, and its TCRdb copy is limited to in-frame clones, with some not included. The sample has some 150,000 clones; about 76% are singletons. CDR1 SEHNR and CDR2 FQNEAQ come from the germline V gene (reference sequence). This CDR3 contains 15 residues. This receptor was taken from a human donor in good health. Sequencing input: PBMCs. The V call is TRBV7-9, the J call TRBJ2-5; 14 nucleotides line up with TRBD2. The DNA end favors TRBJ2-7, so the J call may be wrong. In nucleotides, the CDR3 is TGTGCCAGCACTCGGACTAGCGGGGGGCCCCACGAGCAGTACTTC. The encoded protein is CASTRTSGGPHEQYF.